Each of the 8 T cell receptor beta chains below was sequenced from the same sample in a study of cytomegalovirus exposure and HLA in healthy donors. The PCR was carried out with 60 Vbeta primers and 13 Jbeta primers. Only in-frame clones appear in the TCRdb table, and some are missing; sequencing was by immunoSEQ multiplex PCR. The table lists under 300,000 clones, 81% of them singletons. The sample was PBMCs. The receptors here all came from a woman in her fifties or sixties in good health and CMV-seropositive.

V and J are TRBV10-3 and TRBJ2-6; D unclear. The CDR3 sequence is 16 residues long. The V and J ends lost 4 bases and 0 bases respectively, with 10 bases between them. Germline V CDR1 and CDR2: ENHRY, SYGVKD. In nucleotides, the CDR3 is TGTGCCATCAGTGGCTATCTAAGCTCTGGGGCCAACGTCCTGACTTTC. Translated: CAISGYLSSGANVLTF.

The chain combines TRBV5-1 with TRBJ2-3; 7 nucleotides align to TRBD2. From germline, CDR1 is SGHRS and CDR2 YFSETQ. The CDR3 has 15 amino acids. The junction had 6 bases not matched to a gene; V was cut back by 4 bases and J by 1 base. The CDR3 reads CASSAREVRTDTQYF. In DNA form, the CDR3 reads TGCGCCAGCAGCGCCCGGGAGGTCCGCACAGATACGCAGTATTTT.

V is TRBV27 and J is TRBJ2-7; TRBD2 agrees at 10 bases. The CDR3 has 17 residues. The V gene's germline CDR1 is MNHEY and CDR2 SMNVEV (reference sequence). The V gene end was trimmed by 5 bases and the J gene end by 3 bases; junction bases not matched to a gene: 13. The CDR3 nucleotides read TGTGCCAGCAGTCCCACCAGGCTAGCGGGAGCCCTCTACGAGCAGTACTTC. It is translated as CASSPTRLAGALYEQYF.

The genes are TRBV4-2 and TRBJ2-5; tentative D call: TRBD2 (6 bases). Germline CDR1 and CDR2: LGHNA and YNFKEQ. The CDR3 length is 15 residues. Trimming cost V 3 bases and J 1 base, with 12 bases left between them. CDR3 amino acids: CASSHTGSTQETQYF. DNA of the CDR3: TGTGCCAGCAGCCATACCGGGAGCACCCAAGAGACCCAGTACTTC.

The chain uses TRBV7-3 and TRBJ1-5; D might be TRBD1 (5 bases). Germline loops: CDR1 SGHTA, CDR2 FQGTGA. The V end was cut by 4 bases, the J end by 4 bases, with 8 bases between. The CDR3 is made up of 13 amino acids. CDR3 sequence reads: CASSSDINQPQHF. The CDR3 DNA reads as TGTGCCAGCAGCTCGGACATAAATCAGCCCCAGCATTTT.

The rearrangement joins TRBV5-1 to TRBJ2-1; the D gene is possibly TRBD1 (5 bases). Per the germline V gene, CDR1 is SGHRS and CDR2 is YFSETQ. This CDR3 comprises 14 residues. The ends were cut back, 0 bases at V and 8 bases at J, with 12 bases in the middle. The CDR3 nucleotides are TGCGCCAGCAGCTTGGTGGCCAGGGCGTATGAGCAGTTCTTC. Its translation: CASSLVARAYEQFF.

The rearrangement joins TRBV2 to TRBJ2-1; TRBD1 matches at 9 bases. Germline V gene lookup returns CDR1 SNHLY and CDR2 FYNNEI. This CDR3 region has 14 residues. With 6 bases clipped from V and 6 bases from J, the junction kept 6 bases outside the gene matches. The chain's CDR3 is CASSRDRAGNEQFF. The DNA of the CDR3 is TGTGCCAGCAGCCGGGACAGGGCCGGCAATGAGCAGTTCTTC.

The rearrangement joins TRBV9 to TRBJ2-7; D gene uncertain. Germline assignment: CDR1 SGDLS and CDR2 YYNGEE. The V gene lost 0 bases and the J gene lost 2 bases, with 18 bases spanning the gap. The CDR3 is 17 amino acids. CDR3 nucleotides: TGTGCCAGCAGCGTAGAGTCCTCCCTAAAGTCCCCCTACGAGCAGTACTTC. This encodes CASSVESSLKSPYEQYF.